This T cell receptor beta chain was recovered during a study of OX40 agonist ivuxolimab in advanced cancers. General study findings and limits: Antigen specificity of clonally expanded peripheral T cells was not established.

CDR3 length: 13 amino acids. Germline V gives CDR1 MDHEN, CDR2 SYDVKM. Regarding this clone: What it binds is not known.

The repertoire was sequenced with immunoSEQ multiplex PCR; TCRdb's copy has only in-frame clones and lacks some. The repertoire consists of some 45,000 clones, with around 80% occurring once and the leading ten covering 2.6%. The sample consisted of CD4+ or CD8+ T cells sorted from blood, taken in a trial of the OX40 agonist ivuxolimab. The V call is TRBV28, the J call TRBJ2-5; D might be TRBD2 (7 bases). TRBJ2-7 explains the end of the DNA better; the J call may be wrong. This clonotype was obtained from an adult with an advanced solid tumor such as melanoma, head and neck, liver or kidney cancer. The CDR3 loop is CASRLGGLPEQYF. The CDR3 DNA is TGTGCCAGCAGGCTGGGGGGGCTTCCCGAGCAGTACTTC.